This T cell receptor (beta chain) was obtained from a study of response to subunit inactivated influenza vaccine. J gave up 3 bases and V 7 bases, and 14 bases lay outside the gene matches. In germline, CDR1 is SGHAT, CDR2 FQDESV (reference sequence). CDR3 length equals 18 residues. TCRdb called the RT-PCR reads again in MiXCR, with one record for every CDR3 protein. Among 500,000 to 600,000 distinct CDR3 sequences listed, approximately 12% were seen once. The TCR originated in a man aged 45 to 65 who received an inactivated influenza vaccine. The starting material was PBMCs from blood, obtained on the day of vaccination. This chain uses TRBV11-1 with TRBJ2-1; TRBD2 aligns across 11 bases. Written as DNA, the CDR3 is TGTGCCAGCACCAACCCCCGGGGGACTAGCGGAGACTACAATGAGCAGTTCTTC. Its protein product is CASTNPRGTSGDYNEQFF. Using reference TRBV11-1 and TRBJ2-1 for the parts outside the CDR3, the full variable domain is EAEVAQSPRYKITEKSQAVAFWCDPISGHATLYWYRQILGQGPELLVQFQDESVVDDSQLPKDRFSAERLKGVDSTLKIQPAELGDSAMYLCASTNPRGTSGDYNEQFFGPGTRLTVL.